Given below is one TCR beta chain in context. V was cut by 6 bases and J by 3 bases, with 9 bases left in between. This CDR3 region has 11 residues. Germline loops: CDR1 DFQATT, CDR2 SNEGSKA (reference sequence). This record belongs to a study of control samples from healthy donors and cancer patients. The protocol was immunoSEQ multiplex PCR, while the TCRdb copy is restricted to in-frame clones and leaves out a portion. Counted here are 99,000 or so clones, roughly 82% occurring once; the ten biggest clones make up approximately 2%. This TCR derives from a man in his 60s in good health. Sample: blood. V gene TRBV20-1 combines with J gene TRBJ2-7; no definite D call. The CDR3 DNA follows: TGCAGTGCCACGGACCGCTACGAGCAGTACTTC. Its translation is CSATDRYEQYF.